A single sample is the source of the 9 T cell receptor beta chains below, sequenced in a study of tissue T cells after allogeneic stem cell transplantation. The time point here: mouse harvest day 7 after allogeneic transplant. The graft held 10^6 splenic CD5+ T cells and 10^7 T-cell-depleted bone marrow cells. Measured with immunoSEQ multiplex PCR; TCRdb has only the in-frame clones, and not every one. The sample has about 3,700 clones, approximately 50% seen once. Material for sequencing was gut tissue. These receptors were collected from a female BALB/c mouse given C57BL/6 T cells with graft-versus-host disease after an allogeneic hematopoietic cell transplant.

In its sample, this clone was seen a few times. The listed genes are named as in mouse. CDR3 protein: CASSWTGVNTGQLYF. Partial CDR3 DNA: TGTGCCAGCAGCTGGACTGGGGTCAACACCGGGCAGCTCTAC. The chain recombines TRBV3 with TRBJ2-2; 9 bases fit TRBD2. The sequenced fragment ends 1 residue before the CDR3 boundary, so the rest is inferred from the germline J gene. The CDR3 runs to 15 residues. Germline loops: CDR1 SNHLY, CDR2 FYNGKV (reference sequence). The trim removed 4 bases at V and 2 bases at J, leaving 2 bases unmatched.

With respect to this clone: The genes and germline here are from mouse. The read ends 1 residue shy of where the CDR3 ends; the end is completed using the germline J gene. This chain uses TRBV16 with TRBJ2-5; D may be TRBD2 (6 bases). There are 13 residues in the CDR3. Looked up from germline, CDR1 is SGHSA and CDR2 is FRNQAP. V was pared by 3 bases and J by 3 bases, with 7 bases between. CDR3 bases read: TGTGCAAGCAGCTTCACTGGGCAAGACACCCAGTAC. This codes for CASSFTGQDTQY. The whole CDR3 reads CASSFTGQDTQYF.

About this clone: The gene names given are mouse names. The read falls 1 residue short of the CDR3 end, and the missing part is taken from the germline J gene. Other DNA sequences in the same sample also yield this CDR3. This chain joins TRBV29 and TRBJ1-4; D is undetermined. The germline CDR1 and CDR2 sequences are MSHET and SYDVDS. Between the trimmed V and J ends, which lost 1 base and 0 bases, there was a span of 3 bases. The CDR3 consists of 14 residues. CDR3 DNA (partial): TGTGCTAGCAGTTTATATATTTCCAACGAAAGATTATTT. Its protein is CASSLYISNERLF. The whole CDR3 sequence reads CASSLYISNERLFF. Combining the CDR3 with reference TRBV29 and TRBJ1-4 gives the whole variable domain DMKVTQMPRYLIKRMGENVLLECGQDMSHETMYWYRQDPGLGLQLIYISYDVDSNSEGDIPKGYRVSRKKREHFSLILDSAKTNQTSVYFCASSLYISNERLFFGHGTKLSVL.

A few counts support this clone. Gene and germline names: mouse. The read terminates 1 residue before the CDR3 end, so the remaining end is supplied by the germline J gene. This rearrangement joins TRBV26 to TRBJ1-1, with D uncertain. V dropped 4 bases and J dropped 1 base, with 4 bases sitting between them. Germline V CDR1 and CDR2: KGHPV, FQNQEV (reference sequence). The CDR3 is 12 residues long. The CDR3 here is CASSRTNTEVFF. Incomplete CDR3 DNA: TGTGCCAGCAGTCGGACGAACACAGAAGTCTTC.

This clone is categorized as medium-sized (0.01 to 0.1%). All gene names here are mouse names. Read data end 1 residue before the CDR3 end; the end is taken from the germline J gene. V usage is TRBV13-1 and J usage is TRBJ2-7, with D perhaps being TRBD1 or TRBD2 (7 bases each). Germline V gives CDR1 NSHNY, CDR2 SYGAGN. Deletions cut 2 bases from V and 6 bases from J, with 12 bases between. CDR3 length: 13 amino acids. CDR3 loop: CASSDQGGSEQYF. The part of the CDR3 DNA that was read is TGTGCCAGCAGTGACCAGGGGGGGAGTGAACAGTAC.

This clone was seen more than once but under ten times. Any gene name here is a mouse gene name. The CDR3 extends 1 residue past the end of the read, so its final part is completed from the germline J gene. The gene calls are TRBV14 and TRBJ1-1; D gene ambiguous. V lost 5 bases, J lost 6 bases, and 8 bases lay in between. The V gene's germline CDR1 is SGHDT and CDR2 FRDEAV. The CDR3 runs 11 residues. The CDR3 here is CASRRTAEVFF. Incomplete CDR3 DNA: TGTGCCAGCAGACGGACGGCAGAAGTCTTC.

As regards this clone: Gene names are mouse gene names. Read sequence stops 1 residue before the CDR3 end, and the germline J gene provides the missing end. The rearrangement joins TRBV12-1 to TRBJ2-7, with 7 bases that match TRBD2. The germline V gene has CDR1 SGHSN and CDR2 HYEKVE. J was trimmed by 0 bases and V by 3 bases; bases with no gene match: 4. This CDR3 region has 14 residues. CDR3 sequence: CASSAGLSSYEQYF. The DNA read from the CDR3 is TGTGCCAGCTCTGCGGGACTGAGCTCCTATGAACAGTAC.

Remarks on this clone: Gene names refer to mouse genes. With the read ending 1 residue before the CDR3 end, the germline J gene is used to fill in that end. This chain joins TRBV20 and TRBJ1-1, with D possibly being TRBD1 (5 bases). In germline, CDR1 is GFQATS, CDR2 STVNSAI. The CDR3 sequence is 13 residues long. Trimming shortened V by 3 bases and J by 1 base, and 9 bases separated the two germline ends. CDR3 sequence: CGASPGGNTEVFF. CDR3 DNA (partial): TGTGGTGCTAGCCCCGGGGGAAACACAGAAGTCTTC.

Concerning this clone itself: Gene names are mouse gene names. The read stops 1 residue short of the end of the CDR3; the missing end is completed from the germline J gene. At the DNA level, this CDR3 is encoded by other sequences in the same sample as well. The chain employs TRBV26 and TRBJ1-3; D is ambiguous. CDR3 length equals 14 residues. Germline CDR1 KGHPV, CDR2 FQNQEV (reference sequence). V lost 2 bases and J 0 bases, leaving 5 bases between the germline ends. CDR3: CASSLQNSGNTLYF. The part of the CDR3 DNA that was read is TGTGCCAGCAGTCTGCAGAATTCTGGAAATACGCTCTAT.